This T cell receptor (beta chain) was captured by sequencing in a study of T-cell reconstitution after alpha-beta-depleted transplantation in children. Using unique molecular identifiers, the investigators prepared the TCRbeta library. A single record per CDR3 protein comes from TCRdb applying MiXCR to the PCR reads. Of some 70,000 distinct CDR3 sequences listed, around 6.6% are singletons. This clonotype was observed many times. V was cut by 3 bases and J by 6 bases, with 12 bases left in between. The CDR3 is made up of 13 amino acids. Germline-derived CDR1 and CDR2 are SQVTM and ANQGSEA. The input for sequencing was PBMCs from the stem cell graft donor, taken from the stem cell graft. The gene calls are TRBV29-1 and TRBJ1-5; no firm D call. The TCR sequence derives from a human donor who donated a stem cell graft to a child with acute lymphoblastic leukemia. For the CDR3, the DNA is TGCAGCGTTGATAATGCGCATGGTCAGCCCCAGCATTTT. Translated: CSVDNAHGQPQHF.